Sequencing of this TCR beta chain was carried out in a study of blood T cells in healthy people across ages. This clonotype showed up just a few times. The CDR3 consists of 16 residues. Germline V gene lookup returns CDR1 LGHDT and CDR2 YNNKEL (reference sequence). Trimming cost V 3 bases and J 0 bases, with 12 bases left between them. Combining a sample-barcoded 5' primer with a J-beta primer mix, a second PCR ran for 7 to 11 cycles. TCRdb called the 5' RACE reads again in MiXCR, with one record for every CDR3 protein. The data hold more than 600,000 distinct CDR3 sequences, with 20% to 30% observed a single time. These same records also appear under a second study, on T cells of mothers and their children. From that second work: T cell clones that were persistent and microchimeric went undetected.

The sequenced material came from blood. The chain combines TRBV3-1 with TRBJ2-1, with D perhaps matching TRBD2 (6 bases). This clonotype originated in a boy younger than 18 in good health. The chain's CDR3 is CASSQLTSSSYNEQFF. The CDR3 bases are TGTGCCAGCAGCCAGCTAACTAGCAGCTCCTACAATGAGCAGTTCTTC.